Below, one T cell receptor beta chain is given with its context. No antigen is known for it. The data were taken from a study of T-cell memory formation after mild COVID-19. Overall study results and limits: Prior to infection, memory already included some responding clones, suggesting cross-reactive memory joined. Clones that contracted from day 15 to 85 were balanced CD4/CD8, while later expanders leaned CD4+.

MiXCR, run by TCRdb on the 5' RACE reads, gives a single entry per CDR3 protein. The sample contains 350,000 to 500,000 distinct CDR3 sequences, 20% to 30% of which appear only once. The source material was PBMCs or a T cell subset sorted from them (not recorded which). This receptor was obtained from an adult woman who had mild COVID-19 (a few samples of this study predate the infection). Cell type and time point are not known.

The CDR3 spells CASTSTGGTGELFF. The CDR3 nucleotides are TGTGCCAGCACCTCGACTGGGGGAACCGGGGAGCTGTTTTTT. The rearrangement joins TRBV2 to TRBJ2-2; either TRBD1 or TRBD2 may fit D (5 bases each). Trimming took off 7 bases at V and 5 bases at J, with 14 bases between the two ends. This CDR3 contains 14 residues. Per the germline V gene, CDR1 is SNHLY and CDR2 is FYNNEI.